Presented here are 20 T cell receptor beta chains from one specimen sequenced in a study of T-cell memory formation after mild COVID-19. TCRdb independently ran MiXCR on the 5' RACE reads; one entry per CDR3 protein. The data show 300,000 to 400,000 distinct CDR3 sequences, 25% to 30% seen once. Sequenced input: PBMCs or a T cell subset sorted from them (not recorded which). Receptor source: an adult woman who had mild COVID-19 (a few samples of this study predate the infection). Cell type and time point are not known.

In its sample, this clonotype was seen a few times. The chain is built from TRBV6-1 and TRBJ2-2; 10 positions match TRBD2. The length of the CDR3 is 14 residues. The V gene end was trimmed by 7 bases and the J gene end by 4 bases; junction bases not matched to a gene: 3. Germline V gene sequence: CDR1 MNHNS, CDR2 SASEGT. CDR3 coding DNA: TGTGCCAGCACGGGACTAGCGTCCACCGGGGAGCTGTTTTTT. This encodes CASTGLASTGELFF.

The rearrangement links TRBV5-1 to TRBJ2-1, with TRBD1 matching 7 bases. Germline loops: CDR1 SGHRS, CDR2 YFSETQ. J gave up 8 bases and V 6 bases, and 14 bases lay outside the gene matches. CDR3 length equals 15 residues. For the CDR3, the DNA is TGCGCCAGCACCAAACTGACAGGGATTGAGGATGAGCAGTTCTTC. The encoded protein is CASTKLTGIEDEQFF. The full variable domain, rest sourced from reference TRBV5-1 and TRBJ2-1, is KAGVTQTPRYLIKTRGQQVTLSCSPISGHRSVSWYQQTPGQGLQFLFEYFSETQRNKGNFPGRFSGRQFSNSRSEMNVSTLELGDSALYLCASTKLTGIEDEQFFGPGTRLTVL.

The chain links TRBV19 to TRBJ1-1; a weak D match, TRBD1 (6 bases). Trimming cost V 5 bases and J 3 bases, with 16 bases left between them. The germline gives CDR1 LNHDA, CDR2 SQIVND (reference sequence). The CDR3 has 15 residues. The CDR3 loop is CASSGQTGGDTEAFF. For the CDR3, the DNA is TGTGCCAGTAGTGGACAGACAGGAGGGGACACTGAAGCTTTCTTT.

V and J are TRBV18 and TRBJ2-7; D unclear. The CDR3 is 15 residues long. The V gene lost 1 base and the J gene lost 0 bases, with 10 bases spanning the gap. CDR1 and CDR2 from the germline V gene are KGHSH and LQKENI. The CDR3 loop reads CASSPRMSGSYEQYF. Here the CDR3 DNA reads TGTGCCAGCTCACCACGGATGTCAGGCTCCTACGAGCAGTACTTC. Looking up the rest from reference TRBV18 and TRBJ2-7 gives the full variable domain: NAGVMQNPRHLVRRRGQEARLRCSPMKGHSHVYWYRQLPEEGLKFMVYLQKENIIDESGMPKERFSAEFPKEGPSILRIQQVVRGDSAAYFCASSPRMSGSYEQYFGPGTRLTVT.

The rearrangement uses TRBV29-1 and TRBJ2-7; 12 nucleotides align to TRBD1. Germline V lookup: CDR1 SQVTM, CDR2 ANQGSEA. The CDR3 contains 15 residues. The trim removed 7 bases at V and 5 bases at J, leaving 12 bases unmatched. The CDR3 protein is CSAATAGQGADEQYF. CDR3 in DNA: TGCAGCGCCGCCACGGCGGGACAGGGGGCCGACGAGCAGTACTTC.

The chain couples TRBV5-5 to TRBJ1-1, with TRBD1 matching 7 bases. There are 14 residues in the CDR3. Trimming removed 4 bases from V and 5 bases from J; junction bases left unmatched: 8. Germline CDR1 is SGHKS and CDR2 is YYEKEE (reference sequence). The CDR3 nucleotides are TGTGCCAGCAGCGGGCGACAGGGTGGAACTGAAGCTTTCTTT. Protein sequence: CASSGRQGGTEAFF.

This clonotype showed up just a few times. The chain links TRBV27 to TRBJ1-1; a possible D gene is TRBD1 (6 bases). This CDR3 is 14 amino acids long. Per germline, CDR1 MNHEY and CDR2 SMNVEV (reference sequence). The ends were cut back, 5 bases at V and 5 bases at J, with 15 bases in the middle. Here the CDR3 reads CASSLNRARTEAFF. CDR3 in DNA: TGTGCCAGCAGTCTCAACAGGGCGAGGACTGAAGCTTTCTTT.

This clonotype was observed a handful of times. This chain joins TRBV15 and TRBJ2-1; 10 positions match TRBD2. In germline, CDR1 is LNHNV, CDR2 YYDKDF (reference sequence). This CDR3 spans 17 amino acids. V gave up 0 bases and J gave up 10 bases; unmatched junction bases: 12. CDR3 bases: TGTGCCACCAGCAGAGATAAGCGGCTAGCGGGAGCAGGGGAGCAGTTCTTC. Encoded protein: CATSRDKRLAGAGEQFF. Full variable domain (outside the CDR3, taken from reference TRBV15 and TRBJ2-1): DAMVIQNPRYQVTQFGKPVTLSCSQTLNHNVMYWYQQKSSQAPKLLFHYYDKDFNNEADTPDNFQSRRPNTSFCFLDIRSPGLGDTAMYLCATSRDKRLAGAGEQFFGPGTRLTVL.

This clonotype was counted a few times. The chain carries TRBV7-9 and TRBJ2-2; D unresolved. Trimming cost V 6 bases and J 5 bases, with 16 bases left between them. CDR1 and CDR2 (germline): SEHNR, FQNEAQ (reference sequence). CDR3 size: 15 residues. The CDR3 DNA sequence: TGTGCCAGCAGTATGGACGCCGGAGCGACCGGGGAGCTGTTTTTT. Translated: CASSMDAGATGELFF. Full variable domain (missing parts from reference TRBV7-9 and TRBJ2-2): DTGVSQNPRHKITKRGQNVTFRCDPISEHNRLYWYRQTLGQGPEFLTYFQNEAQLEKSRLLSDRFSAERPKGSFSTLEIQRTEQGDSAMYLCASSMDAGATGELFFGEGSRLTVL.

Regarding this clonotype: The junction shows a germline mismatch at one end, possibly a read error. This sequence joins TRBV7-7 and TRBJ2-1, with D possibly matching TRBD1 (6 bases). This CDR3 is built from 18 residues. CDR1 is SSHAT, CDR2 FNYEAQ, per germline (reference sequence). CDR3 loop: CASSLGPPETGSHNEQFF. Here the CDR3 DNA reads TGTGCTAGCAGCTTAGGTCCCCCCGAGACAGGTTCCCACAATGAGCAGTTCTTC.

The V call is TRBV12-3 or TRBV12-4, the J call TRBJ2-1; 8 bases fit TRBD2. CDR3 length: 12 amino acids. V was pared by 6 bases and J by 14 bases, with 9 bases of the junction left unmatched. The CDR3 coding sequence is TGTGCCAGCAGCCCGGGACTAGTTTTGGAGTTCTTC. As protein: CASSPGLVLEFF.

The chain links TRBV7-2 to TRBJ2-3; D call uncertain. CDR1 is SGHTA, CDR2 FQGNSA, per germline. There are 11 residues in the CDR3. Trimming cost V 1 base and J 9 bases, with 5 bases left between them. The CDR3 reads CASSLGPTQYF. The DNA for the CDR3 is TGTGCCAGCAGCTTAGGGCCCACGCAGTATTTT.

The rearrangement joins TRBV19 to TRBJ1-2; D is ambiguous. Trimming shortened V by 6 bases and J by 6 bases, and 5 bases separated the two germline ends. This CDR3 region has 10 residues. Per the germline V gene, CDR1 is LNHDA and CDR2 is SQIVND (reference sequence). CDR3 sequence reads: CASRLNGYTF. The CDR3 nucleotides are TGTGCCAGTAGACTGAATGGCTACACCTTC.

V is TRBV7-3 and J is TRBJ2-2, with D hard to call. CDR1 and CDR2 from the germline V gene are SGHTA and FQGTGA. V lost 4 bases, J lost 6 bases, and 15 bases lay in between. The CDR3 is 15 amino acids. CDR3 amino acids: CASSSTGHPAGELFF. The CDR3, as DNA: TGTGCCAGCAGCTCAACGGGCCATCCGGCCGGGGAGCTGTTTTTT.

The V and J genes are TRBV7-6 and TRBJ2-5; a weak D match, TRBD2 (5 bases). Trimming shortened V by 1 base and J by 5 bases, and 14 bases separated the two germline ends. In germline, CDR1 is SGHVS, CDR2 FNYEAQ. This CDR3 has 15 amino acids. CDR3 nucleotides: TGTGCCAGCAGCTTAGGTTCTGAGGGTTGGGAGACCCAGTACTTC. This gives the protein CASSLGSEGWETQYF. Full variable domain (outside the CDR3, taken from reference TRBV7-6 and TRBJ2-5): GAGVSQSPRYKVTKRGQDVALRCDPISGHVSLYWYRQALGQGPEFLTYFNYEAQQDKSGLPNDRFSAERPEGSISTLTIQRTEQRDSAMYRCASSLGSEGWETQYFGPGTRLLVL.

This clonotype was observed a handful of times. The rearrangement links TRBV5-4 to TRBJ2-2, with D possibly being TRBD2 (5 bases). CDR3 size: 15 residues. CDR1 is SGHNT, CDR2 YYREEE, per germline (reference sequence). V shed 4 bases and J shed 8 bases, with 18 bases lying between them. The CDR3 sequence: CASSQPGSIGGELFF. In DNA, the CDR3 is TGTGCCAGCAGCCAACCGGGGTCTATCGGGGGGGAGCTGTTTTTT.

This clonotype has a handful of counts. The V call is TRBV4-2, the J call TRBJ2-2, with a weak D call TRBD1 (6 bases). CDR1 and CDR2 (germline): LGHNA, YNFKEQ. The CDR3 loop spans 17 amino acids. With 4 bases removed from V and 2 bases from J, the gap between germline ends came to 17 bases. The CDR3 sequence: CASSLLPQGSNTGELFF. CDR3 coding DNA: TGTGCCAGCAGCCTCCTTCCGCAGGGGTCCAACACCGGGGAGCTGTTTTTT.

The rearrangement links TRBV3-1 to TRBJ1-1, with 7 bases matching TRBD1. From germline, CDR1 is LGHDT and CDR2 YNNKEL (reference sequence). The CDR3 is made up of 14 amino acids. V dropped 4 bases and J dropped 1; count of bases not matched to a gene: 3. CDR3 bases: TGTGCCAGCAGCCCGGACAGGTGGAACACTGAAGCTTTCTTT. It specifies CASSPDRWNTEAFF.

This chain connects TRBV7-9 to TRBJ2-1, with a weak D call TRBD2 (7 bases). The V end was cut by 4 bases, the J end by 4 bases, with 17 bases between. CDR1 and CDR2 from the germline V gene are SEHNR and FQNEAQ (reference sequence). The CDR3 is 16 amino acids. CDR3 nucleotides: TGTGCCAGCAGCTCCTCGGGGGGCCCCACGTACAATGAGCAGTTCTTC. It is translated as CASSSSGGPTYNEQFF.

This clonotype occurred once. The chain couples TRBV20-1 to TRBJ1-1; D gene ambiguous. This CDR3 spans 15 amino acids. Germline V CDR1 and CDR2: DFQATT, SNEGSKA (reference sequence). V lost 8 bases to trimming and J lost 6 bases, with 25 bases between them. DNA of the CDR3: TGCAGTACACCGCGTTCTGTTGGGTATCAGGCTGAAGCTTTCTTT. Translated: CSTPRSVGYQAEAFF.